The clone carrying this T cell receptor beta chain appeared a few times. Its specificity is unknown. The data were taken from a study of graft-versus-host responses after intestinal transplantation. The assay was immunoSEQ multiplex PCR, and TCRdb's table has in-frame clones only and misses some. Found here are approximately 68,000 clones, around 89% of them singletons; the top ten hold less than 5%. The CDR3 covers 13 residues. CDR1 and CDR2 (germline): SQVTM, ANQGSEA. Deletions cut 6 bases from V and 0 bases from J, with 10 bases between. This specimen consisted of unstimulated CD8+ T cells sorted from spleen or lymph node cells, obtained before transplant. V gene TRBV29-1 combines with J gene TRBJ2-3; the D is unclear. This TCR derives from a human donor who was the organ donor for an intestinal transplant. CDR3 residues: CSVELTSTDTQYF. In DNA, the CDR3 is TGCAGCGTCGAACTAACTAGCACAGATACGCAGTATTTT.